What follows are 17 T cell receptor beta chains derived from one specimen sequenced in a study of blood T cell repertoires in COVID-19. Assay used: immunoSEQ multiplex PCR; TCRdb lists only in-frame clones, some missing. The sample holds 100,000 or so clones, around 92% seen once. The sequencing sample was made of peripheral blood. The receptor set was obtained from an older woman with active COVID-19.

This chain connects TRBV27 to TRBJ2-2, with unresolved D. The CDR3 totals 12 residues. Trimming took off 6 bases at V and 6 bases at J, with 8 bases between the two ends. The germline V gene has CDR1 MNHEY and CDR2 SMNVEV (reference sequence). CDR3 in amino acids: CASRTPAGELFF. The CDR3 DNA sequence: TGTGCCAGCAGGACTCCGGCCGGGGAGCTGTTTTTT.

This chain joins TRBV28 and TRBJ1-2, with D possibly TRBD1 on 6 matching bases. CDR1 is MDHEN, CDR2 SYDVKM, per germline. CDR3 length: 17 residues. V lost 6 bases and J lost 3, with 23 bases in between. CDR3 bases: TGTGCCAGCAGCAAAACCGGCGGGGGGCGTTGGGACTATGGCTACACCTTC. Translating it yields CASSKTGGGRWDYGYTF.

V and J are TRBV6-5 and TRBJ1-6; D perhaps matches TRBD1 (6 bases). CDR1 is MNHEY, CDR2 SVGAGI, per germline. The CDR3 extends over 12 amino acids. V lost 6 bases to trimming and J lost 13 bases, with 13 bases between them. The CDR3 nucleotides read TGTGCCAGCAGCCGGGACAATCCCCCCCTCCACTTT. Its protein product is CASSRDNPPLHF.

The chain carries TRBV7-9 and TRBJ2-4; 7 bases line up with TRBD1. CDR1 is SEHNR, CDR2 FQNEAQ, per germline (reference sequence). V lost 5 bases to trimming and J lost 8 bases; unmatched junction nucleotides: 12. The CDR3 extends over 15 amino acids. The CDR3 bases are TGTGCCAGCAGCCCAAGGGGACAGCAGGTAGACATTCAGTACTTC. It yields the protein CASSPRGQQVDIQYF.

This chain uses TRBV19 with TRBJ2-5, with TRBD2 identical over 7 bases. CDR1 is LNHDA and CDR2 is SQIVND in the germline V gene (reference sequence). J was trimmed by 3 bases and V by 10 bases; bases with no gene match: 20. This CDR3 is built from 17 residues. CDR3 amino acids: CATSPPGLADFKETQYF. CDR3 nucleotides: TGTGCCACTTCCCCCCCCGGGCTAGCGGACTTTAAAGAGACCCAGTACTTC.

J is TRBJ2-5 and V is TRBV11-2; 8 bases line up with TRBD1. In germline, CDR1 is SGHAT, CDR2 FQNNGV. Losses at the gene ends were 5 bases for V and 4 bases for J; bases not matched to a gene: 15. There are 17 residues in the CDR3. DNA of the CDR3: TGTGCCAGCAGCCCCATCCTACAGGTGACAGGGGCAGAGACCCAGTACTTC. Amino acid sequence: CASSPILQVTGAETQYF.

V gene TRBV2 combines with J gene TRBJ2-1; possibly TRBD2 for D (5 bases). The CDR3 extends over 15 amino acids. V was pared by 6 bases and J by 0 bases, with 12 bases between. Looked up from germline, CDR1 is SNHLY and CDR2 is FYNNEI. CDR3 sequence reads: CASRAPGSSYNEQFF. The CDR3 nucleotides are TGTGCCAGCAGGGCCCCGGGGAGCTCCTACAATGAGCAGTTCTTC.

V is TRBV24-1 and J is TRBJ2-1; 8 nucleotides match TRBD2. Losses at the gene ends were 5 bases for V and 5 bases for J; bases not matched to a gene: 7. Germline V gene data show CDR1 as KGHDR and CDR2 as SFDVKD. The CDR3 is made up of 15 amino acids. DNA for the CDR3: TGTGCCACCAGTGTGGGGAGCGGGGGTGACAATGAGCAGTTCTTC. Translated, it gives CATSVGSGGDNEQFF.

This clone has just one count. The chain is built from TRBV5-5 and TRBJ1-4; D not certain. Between the trimmed V and J ends, which lost 1 base and 0 bases, there was a span of 7 bases. Germline lookup yields CDR1 SGHKS and CDR2 YYEKEE (reference sequence). The CDR3 is 15 amino acids. The CDR3 region has the DNA TGTGCCAGCAGCTTGCAACGGGCAACTAATGAAAAACTGTTTTTT. Translating gives CASSLQRATNEKLFF.

The table lists this clone with a count of one. The rearrangement links TRBV27 to TRBJ2-3; 9 bases map to TRBD1. This CDR3 has 16 residues. CDR1 MNHEY and CDR2 SMNVEV come from the germline V gene (reference sequence). Unmatched junction bases numbered 14, after V lost 3 bases and J lost 10 bases. The CDR3 loop reads CASSFSRKQGQGAQYF. CDR3 nucleotide sequence: TGTGCCAGCAGTTTTTCCCGAAAACAGGGACAGGGAGCGCAGTATTTT.

The J gene is TRBJ1-1, the V gene TRBV7-9; the match to TRBD1 covers 10 bases. V dropped 5 bases and J dropped 5; count of bases not matched to a gene: 11. CDR1 SEHNR and CDR2 FQNEAQ come from the germline V gene (reference sequence). CDR3 length equals 16 residues. The CDR3 sequence is CASSLLRPGQGTEAFF. The CDR3 nucleotides read TGTGCCAGCAGCCTCCTAAGGCCGGGACAGGGGACTGAAGCTTTCTTT.

This chain links TRBV6-5 with TRBJ1-5, with D possibly matching TRBD1 (5 bases). V lost 8 bases, J lost 6 bases, and 14 bases lay in between. The length of the CDR3 is 13 residues. The germline V gene has CDR1 MNHEY and CDR2 SVGAGI. CDR3 region: CASRLWGRQPQHF. The CDR3 DNA reads as TGTGCCAGCCGCCTGTGGGGCCGTCAGCCCCAGCATTTT.

The chain has TRBV5-6 and TRBJ2-1, with D uncertain. V was cut by 0 bases and J by 9 bases, with 7 bases left in between. CDR3 size: 12 residues. CDR1 and CDR2 from the germline V gene are SGHDT and YYEEEE. The CDR3: CASSLVVGEQFF. The CDR3 nucleotides read TGTGCCAGCAGCTTGGTGGTCGGTGAGCAGTTCTTC.

This chain uses TRBV6-5 with TRBJ2-1, with 8 bases identical to TRBD1. The CDR3 contains 14 residues. Germline assignment: CDR1 MNHEY and CDR2 SVGAGI. Unmatched junction bases numbered 8, after V lost 6 bases and J lost 7 bases. The CDR3 bases are TGTGCCAGCAGCCGGACAGGGAAGGGGAATGAGCAGTTCTTC. As protein: CASSRTGKGNEQFF.

The CDR3 here is CASSTGVTGELFF. The CDR3 region has the DNA TGTGCCAGTAGTACAGGGGTTACCGGGGAGCTGTTTTTT. The chain combines TRBV19 with TRBJ2-2; TRBD1 might be the D (6 bases). Per the germline V gene, CDR1 is LNHDA and CDR2 is SQIVND (reference sequence). V was cut by 4 bases and J by 5 bases, with 8 bases left in between. This CDR3 is built from 13 residues.

V usage is TRBV6-5 and J usage is TRBJ1-1; 7 bases agree with TRBD1. In germline, CDR1 is MNHEY, CDR2 SVGAGI. J lost 5 bases, V lost 3 bases, and 6 bases had no gene match. CDR3 length: 14 amino acids. In DNA form, the CDR3 reads TGTGCCAGCAGTTATAGGACAGGTCGGACTGAAGCTTTCTTT. It yields the protein CASSYRTGRTEAFF.

This clone was counted between two and nine times. The J gene is TRBJ1-4, the V gene TRBV21-1; TRBD1 is the table's D call, not checked against the DNA. TRBV21-1 is an annotated pseudogene. This CDR3 spans 14 amino acids. DNA of the CDR3: TGTGCCAGCGTACCCACAGGGGATGCTGAAAAACTGTTTTTT. Its translation: CASVPTGDAEKLFF.